The sample holds many counts of the clone carrying this T cell receptor beta chain. The antigen is unknown. It was genomic DNA that served as the template for profiling TCR beta VDJ and CDR3. TCRdb re-derived calls from the reads in MiXCR, one entry per CDR3 protein. This table holds 100,000 to 120,000 distinct CDR3 sequences, approximately 49% found once. The record originates from a study of CD8+CD57+ T cells in acquired aplastic anemia. As for the study in general: Mean yield of DNA from sorted CD4+ and CD8+ cells was 2.5 to 4 ug. CD4+ reads averaged roughly 9.8 million in healthy donors. Overall study findings and caveats: Levels of CD8+ Simpson's diversity were not significantly distinct in patients versus controls.

Trimming removed 8 bases from V and 3 bases from J, with 16 bases in between. The CDR3 is 13 residues long. Germline V gene lookup returns CDR1 DFQATT and CDR2 SNEGSKA (reference sequence). The sequence was collected from a human donor in good health, serving as a control. The specimen sequenced was sorted CD4+, CD8+, or CD8+CD57+ T cells (not recorded which) from PBMCs. The V and J genes are TRBV20-1 and TRBJ1-1; no firm D call. CDR3 loop: CSRSRDGHTEAFF. CDR3 coding DNA: TGCAGTCGTAGCCGGGATGGACACACTGAAGCTTTCTTT.